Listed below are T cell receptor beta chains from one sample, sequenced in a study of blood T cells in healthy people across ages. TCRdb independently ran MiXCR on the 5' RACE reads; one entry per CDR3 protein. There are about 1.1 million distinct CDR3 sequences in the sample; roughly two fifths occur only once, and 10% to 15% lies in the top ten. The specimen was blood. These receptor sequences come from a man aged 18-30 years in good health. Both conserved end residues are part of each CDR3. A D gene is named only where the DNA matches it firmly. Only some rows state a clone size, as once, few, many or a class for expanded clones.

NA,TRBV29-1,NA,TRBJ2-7,TGCGGCGCCCAAAGGACGGATTCCTACGAGCAGTACTTC,CGAQRTDSYEQYF
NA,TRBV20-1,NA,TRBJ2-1,TGCAGTGCTCTCTCCGGGATAAGGACCGACAATGAGCAGTTCTTC,CSALSGIRTDNEQFF
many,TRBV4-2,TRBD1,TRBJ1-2,TGTGCCAGCAGACGGACAGGGGTAGATGGCTACACCTTC,CASRRTGVDGYTF
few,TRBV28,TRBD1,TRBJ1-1,TGTGCCAGCAGTTTAACGGCAGGGGGCTTCGTCACTGAAGCTTTCTTT,CASSLTAGGFVTEAFF
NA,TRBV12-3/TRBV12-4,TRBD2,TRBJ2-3,TGTGCCAGCAGACCGATGGGACTAGCGAGGGCACGGGATACGCAGTATTTT,CASRPMGLARARDTQYF
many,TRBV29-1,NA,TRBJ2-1,TGCAGCGTTGAAGATCTGACGCAGCGGGTATACAATGAGCAGTTCTTC,CSVEDLTQRVYNEQFF
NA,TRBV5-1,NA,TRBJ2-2,TGCGCCAGCAGCTTGGCGGGGGCAACGAACACCGGGGAGCTGTTTTTT,CASSLAGATNTGELFF
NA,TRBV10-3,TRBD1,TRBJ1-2,TGTGCCATCAAAGACAGGGAGTGGGATGGCTACACCTTC,CAIKDREWDGYTF
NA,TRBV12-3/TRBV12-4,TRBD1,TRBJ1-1,TGTGCCAGCAGTCCGGGACAGGGGCCGTTTAACACTGAAGCTTTCTTT,CASSPGQGPFNTEAFF
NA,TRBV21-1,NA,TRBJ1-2,TGTGCCAGCAGCAGGGGGGCTCCTCCCCTTTTCTATGGCTACACCTTC,CASSRGAPPLFYGYTF
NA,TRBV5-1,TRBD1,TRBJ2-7,TGCGCCAGCAGTGGGGGACAGGGTTACAATGGGCAGTACTTC,CASSGGQGYNGQYF
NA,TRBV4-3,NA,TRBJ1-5,TGCGCCAGCAGCCGGACTGCGTCCTCTCTTTGGCCCCAGCATTTT,CASSRTASSLWPQHF
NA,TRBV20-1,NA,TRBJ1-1,TGCAGTGCTAGCATCGGGGGAGGGGGGACTGAAGCTTTCTTT,CSASIGGGGTEAFF
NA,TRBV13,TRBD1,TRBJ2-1,TGTGCCAGCAGCTCTAGGACAGGGGGCAACTATGAGCAGTTCTTC,CASSSRTGGNYEQFF
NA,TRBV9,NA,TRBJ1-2,TGTGCCAGCCGGGGCACCACCAACTATGGCTACACCTTC,CASRGTTNYGYTF
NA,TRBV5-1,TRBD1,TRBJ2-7,TGCGCCAGCAGCGTTTCGACAGGGGGCATTGTGTACGAGCAGTACTTC,CASSVSTGGIVYEQYF
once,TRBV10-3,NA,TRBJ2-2,TGTGCCATCAGCAATACGGGGTCCACCGGGGAGCTGTTTTTT,CAISNTGSTGELFF
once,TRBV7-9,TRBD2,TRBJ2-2,TGTGCCAGCAGCTCGACTAGCGAACCCGGGGAGCTGTTTTTT,CASSSTSEPGELFF
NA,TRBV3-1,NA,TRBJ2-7,TGTGCCAGCAGCCAAGGACTCCCCCATGATGGGCAGTACTTC,CASSQGLPHDGQYF
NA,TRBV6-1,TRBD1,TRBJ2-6,TGTGCCAGCGGTGAGACAGGGTCTGGGGCCAACGTCCTGACTTTC,CASGETGSGANVLTF
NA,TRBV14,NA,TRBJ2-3,TGTGCCAGCAGCCGCCCCGGGAGTTTAAGCACAGATACGCAGTATTTT,CASSRPGSLSTDTQYF
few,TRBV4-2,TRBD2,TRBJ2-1,TGTGCCAGCAGGAGCGGGGGGGCCGTTACCTACAATGAGCAGTTCTTC,CASRSGGAVTYNEQFF
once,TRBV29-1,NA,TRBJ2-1,TGCAGCGGAAACAGGCTTTACAATGAGCAGTTCTTC,CSGNRLYNEQFF
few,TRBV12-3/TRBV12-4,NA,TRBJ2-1,TGTGCCAGCTCCGGCCTGACCTCGAGTGAGCAGTTCTTC,CASSGLTSSEQFF
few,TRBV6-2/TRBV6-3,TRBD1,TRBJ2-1,TGTGCCAGCAGCCCCGACAGGGAAACCTACAATGAGCAGTTCTTC,CASSPDRETYNEQFF
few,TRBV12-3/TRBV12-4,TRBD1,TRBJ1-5,TGTGCCAGCACCCCGCCGGGACAGGGGAGTCAGCCCCAGCATTTT,CASTPPGQGSQPQHF
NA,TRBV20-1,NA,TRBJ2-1,TGCAGTGCTAGGGGTGGGGGGGAGCAGTTCTTC,CSARGGGEQFF
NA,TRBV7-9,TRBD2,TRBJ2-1,TGTGCCAGCAGCGAGGGGGCTAGCGGGGAATACAATGAGCAGTTCTTC,CASSEGASGEYNEQFF
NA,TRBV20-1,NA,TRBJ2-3,TGCAGTGCTGGCCACCCCGTCCTCCCCAAGGAGACAGATACGCAGTATTTT,CSAGHPVLPKETDTQYF
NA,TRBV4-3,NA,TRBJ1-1,TGCGCCAGCAGCCAAGTAGGGGAGAACACTGAAGCTTTCTTT,CASSQVGENTEAFF
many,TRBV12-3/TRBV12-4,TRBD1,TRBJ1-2,TGTGCCAGCACAACTGACAGGGGCTATGGCTACACCTTC,CASTTDRGYGYTF
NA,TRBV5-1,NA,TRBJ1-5,TGCGCCAGCAGCCGGGGGGTGGGCGCGGACAATCAGCCCCAGCATTTT,CASSRGVGADNQPQHF
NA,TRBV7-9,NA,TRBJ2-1,TGTGCCAGCAGCTTAGACAGGCTAGCGAACAATGAGCAGTTCTTC,CASSLDRLANNEQFF
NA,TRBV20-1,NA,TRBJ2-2,TGCAGTGCGAGACAGGCGAACACCGGGGAGCTGTTTTTT,CSARQANTGELFF
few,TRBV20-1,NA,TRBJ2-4,TGCAGTGGTGGAGCCAAAAACATTCAGTACTTC,CSGGAKNIQYF
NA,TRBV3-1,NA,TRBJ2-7,TGTGCCAGCAGCCAAGACCTCGGGGGGCCGTACAATGAGCAGTACTTC,CASSQDLGGPYNEQYF
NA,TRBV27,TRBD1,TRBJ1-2,TGTGCCAGCAGTTTAAGACAGGGGGGTTTCTACACCTTC,CASSLRQGGFYTF
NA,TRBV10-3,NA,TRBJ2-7,TGTGCCATCAGTGAGTCTCGGGACCTCCTCTACGAGCAGTACTTC,CAISESRDLLYEQYF
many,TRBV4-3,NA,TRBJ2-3,TGCGCCAGCAGCCTCAGCCGGACAGTAAGCACAGATACGCAGTATTTT,CASSLSRTVSTDTQYF
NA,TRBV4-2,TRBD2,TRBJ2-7,TGTGCCAGCAGCCAAGATACACTAGCGGGGGAAAGTGAGCAGTACTTC,CASSQDTLAGESEQYF
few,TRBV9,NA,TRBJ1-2,TGTGCCAGCAGCGTCGGATACAGTCCTAACTATGGCTACACCTTC,CASSVGYSPNYGYTF
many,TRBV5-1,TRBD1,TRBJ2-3,TGTGCCAGCAGCCCCGACAGGGCAGATACGCAGTATTTT,CASSPDRADTQYF
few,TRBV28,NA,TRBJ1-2,TGTGCCAGCAGCCAACCCACCGAGGGTTTTGACGGCTACACCTTC,CASSQPTEGFDGYTF
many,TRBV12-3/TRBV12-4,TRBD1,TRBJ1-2,TGTGTCCTACGAGACAGGGGTAGTGGCTACACCTTC,CVLRDRGSGYTF
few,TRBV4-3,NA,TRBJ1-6,TGCGCCAGCAGCCAAGATAATCTTTCACCCCTCCACTTT,CASSQDNLSPLHF
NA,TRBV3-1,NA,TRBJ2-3,TGTGCCAGCAGCCGGCGGGACTCCTCTGATACGCAGTATTTT,CASSRRDSSDTQYF
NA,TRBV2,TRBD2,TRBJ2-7,TGTGCCAGCAGTGAATTTATTCTAGCGGGGTCCGGCAATGAGCAGTACTTC,CASSEFILAGSGNEQYF
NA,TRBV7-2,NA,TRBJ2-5,TGTGCCAGCAGCGTAGCTTTGGGACGTGAAACCCAGTACTTC,CASSVALGRETQYF
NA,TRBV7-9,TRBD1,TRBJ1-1,TGTGCCAGCAGCGAAACAGGGGGGCAAGCTTTCTTT,CASSETGGQAFF
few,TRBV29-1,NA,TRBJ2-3,TGCAGCGTTGAACAAAGCACAGATACGCAGTATTTT,CSVEQSTDTQYF
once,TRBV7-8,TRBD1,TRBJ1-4,TGTGCCAGCAGCTTAGTTCGGACAGGCCCAGTCGTAGGTGAAAAACTGTTTTTT,CASSLVRTGPVVGEKLFF